This TCR beta chain was identified in a study of T cells in Graves' hyperthyroidism and ophthalmopathy (dated by TCRdb to about 2019). For the wider study: To identify distinguishing TCR V-J signatures, a discovery cohort of 100 or so patients was used, comprising 43 with Graves' ophthalmopathy and approximately 58 with stable Graves' hyperthyroidism. Whether ophthalmopathy could be predicted prospectively was tested in an independent validation cohort made up of roughly 19 hyperthyroidism patients plus 17 patients who later progressed to ophthalmopathy. The 90 to 100 discovery patients were randomly divided into training and test sets at a 7:3 ratio. In addition, the study compared T-cell repertoires in thyroid tissue and in blood from several Graves' hyperthyroidism patients. Following sampling, methimazole starting at 30 mg daily was given to hyperthyroidism patients, and high-dose intravenous methylprednisolone was given to ophthalmopathy patients. TCR Vbeta CDR3 sequencing of approximately 140 peripheral blood samples (over 40 ophthalmopathy, about 74 hyperthyroidism and roughly 17 progressor patients) is reported in the paper. What the work shows at the level of the full study, not this receptor alone: Blood samples also contained most of the expanded thyroid clonotypes (frequency above 0.001), which suggests that blood repertoires may reflect thyroid immune responses. During validation, the model predicted progression to ophthalmopathy a median of about 5.9 months ahead of onset, with approximately 71% sensitivity and under 85% specificity. No statistical method was used to set the sample size in advance, and investigators knew the group allocation. In cross-validation, a model built on a 13 V-J signature told ophthalmopathy apart from stable hyperthyroidism with roughly 87% sensitivity and about 81% specificity, and in testing the same model reached 80%/75%.

Stable Graves' hyperthyroidism was defined as the absence of progression to ophthalmopathy over 18 months of follow-up. Hyperthyroidism patients were aged 18 to 65 years and newly diagnosed, with disease duration of less than 2 months. Exclusion was applied to patients with uncontrolled infections, other autoimmune diseases, pregnancy or lactation. Diagnoses were established on the basis of clinical symptoms, serum thyroxine and TRAb, thyroid ultrasound, and orbital computed tomography. Total RNA was extracted using Trizol reagent, and RNA quality was assessed on an Agilent 2100 Bioanalyzer. V trim: 6 bases; J trim: 11 bases; unmatched bases: 3. The CDR3 numbers 10 residues from cysteine through phenylalanine. Here the CDR3 DNA is all that survives: 30 bases in frame from base 1. This clonotype was observed once. Its antigen is unknown. Per-base qualities were not stored, and no clone one base away is much larger. One read gives only weak evidence.

The TCR beta CDR3 regions were amplified from RNA transcripts. A first-round RT-PCR of the TCR CDR3 used the HTBI primer set with the Qiagen OneStep RT-PCR kit. Libraries were constructed in a second round of multiplex PCR, after which size selection and purification were carried out. Paired-end sequencing of the libraries was performed with 100 bp reads on an Illumina HiSeq2000. Per the original workflow: SOAPnuke was used to process the raw data, removing reads that contained adapters or uncalled bases, had a mean Phred below 15, or lacked an exact match to the constant primer or identifier. High-quality paired reads were merged using COPE v1.2.5, and each unique nucleotide sequence was defined as a clonotype. MiTCR v1.1 was used to align clonotypes to the IMGT TRBV, TRBD and TRBJ reference segments. Analysis was restricted to V-J combinations with a frequency above 0.0001, which covered 99.2% of repertoires. The TCS score was defined as the ratio of F50 (clonal expansion) to E x V (chaos), calculated using BLOSUM62-based TCRdist between CDR3 peptides within each V-J. Welch's t-statistics and random forest reduced fewer than 550 V-J features to 10 to 15, which were used in a naive Bayes classifier (R e1071). TCRdb trimmed the raw reads at Q25, called clones with MiXCR and kept productive beta chains. Entries that share a CDR3 protein sequence are merged under the most common genes and DNA. Clone size and V and J calls follow TCRdb, not the original study. This sample holds about 540,000 distinct CDR3 sequences; 46% were observed only once. Of the sample, about 7.8% falls within the top ten clones.

The receptor was derived from a woman aged 18-29 years with Graves' hyperthyroidism. Donor details come from another sample of the same person, matched by shared clones. This chain joins TRBV12-3 or TRBV12-4 to TRBJ1-1, with 7 bases matching TRBD1. Material for sequencing was peripheral blood or thyroid tissue (not recorded which). The DNA is as follows: TGTGCCAGCAGGGGGACAGTGGCTTTCTTT. This is translated as CASRGTVAFF.